These T cell receptor beta chains were read from a single sample in a study of early T cells in non-severe SARS-CoV-2 infection. TCRdb reprocessed the 5' RACE reads via MiXCR and lists one record per CDR3 protein. The sample has about 97,000 distinct CDR3 sequences; 9.5% to 11% are singletons. The input for sequencing was whole blood, taken at baseline. The source of these receptors is an adult who was a healthcare worker with PCR-confirmed SARS-CoV-2 infection or an uninfected control (not recorded which). Both conserved end residues are part of each CDR3. Each record gives: clone size, V gene, J gene, D gene, CDR3 DNA, CDR3 protein. D genes are given only for firm matches. The size entry is marked missing in some rows and otherwise reads once, few, many or a size class.

many	TRBV11-1	TRBJ1-2	NA	TGTGCCAGCAGCTACCGATACGACGGCTATGGCTACACCTTC	CASSYRYDGYGYTF
many	TRBV9	TRBJ2-6	NA	TGTGCCAGCAGCGTAGCGGGTTTTCGGGGTACGGGCTCTGGGGCCAACGTCCTGACTTTC	CASSVAGFRGTGSGANVLTF
few	TRBV7-2	TRBJ2-5	TRBD2	TGTGCCAGCAGCTTATCCGGGACTAGCGGGAGTGAGACCCAGTACTTC	CASSLSGTSGSETQYF
few	TRBV20-1	TRBJ2-1	TRBD1	TGCAGTGCCGACCGGACAGGGGATGAGCAGTTCTTC	CSADRTGDEQFF
NA	TRBV20-1	TRBJ2-2	TRBD2	TGCAGTGCTGCCCCAGCCAGCGGGGATAGCACCGGGGAGCTGTTTTTT	CSAAPASGDSTGELFF
NA	TRBV10-2	TRBJ2-3	NA	TGCGCCAGCAGTGACCCGCAAAATACGCAGTATTTT	CASSDPQNTQYF
many	TRBV11-2	TRBJ2-7	NA	TGTGCCAGCAGCTCGTCCGGGACCCGGGTCGCCTACGAGCAGTACTTC	CASSSSGTRVAYEQYF
NA	TRBV27	TRBJ2-2	TRBD1	TGTGCCAGCAGTTTAAACAGGGGGAACACCGGGGAGCTGTTTTTT	CASSLNRGNTGELFF
many	TRBV7-8	TRBJ1-5	NA	TGTGCCAGCAGCCGGACGGATGATCAGCCCCAGCATTTT	CASSRTDDQPQHF
NA	TRBV23-1	TRBJ1-1	NA	TGCGCCAGCAGTTACAGGCAGGAAGCTTTCTTT	CASSYRQEAFF
few	TRBV29-1	TRBJ1-1	TRBD1	TGCAGCGTTGTTAAGACAGGGGCCGCGAACACTGAAGCTTTCTTT	CSVVKTGAANTEAFF
NA	TRBV7-9	TRBJ2-7	TRBD1	TGTGCCAGCAGCCCCAGGGGGAATCCCTACGAGCAGTACTTC	CASSPRGNPYEQYF
NA	TRBV12-3/TRBV12-4	TRBJ2-1	NA	TGTGCCAGCAGTCAGGGGGGGGCTGGTGAGCAGTTCTTC	CASSQGGAGEQFF
NA	TRBV20-1	TRBJ2-1	TRBD2	TGCAGTGCTATACTTAGCGGGAGGATCCCCAATGACTATGAGCAGTTCTTC	CSAILSGRIPNDYEQFF
many	TRBV13	TRBJ2-3	TRBD2	TGTGCCAGCAGTCGATCGGGACTAGCGGGGGAAGATACGCAGTATTTT	CASSRSGLAGEDTQYF
NA	TRBV25-1	TRBJ2-4	NA	TGTGCCAGCTCCCCGGACCGTCCAGCCAAAAACATTCAGTACTTC	CASSPDRPAKNIQYF
NA	TRBV29-1	TRBJ2-5	NA	TGCAGCGTTGCACAGCAAGAGACCCAGTACTTC	CSVAQQETQYF
many	TRBV20-1	TRBJ2-3	TRBD2	TGCAGTGCTACAAGGACTAGCGGGGGGGCAGATACGCAGTATTTT	CSATRTSGGADTQYF
few	TRBV24-1	TRBJ2-2	NA	TGTGCCACCAGTGGAGTGGCGCCTAACACCGGGGAGCTGTTTTTT	CATSGVAPNTGELFF
few	TRBV7-9	TRBJ1-5	NA	TGTGCCAGCAGCCCGGGTGGTCAGCCCCAGCATTTT	CASSPGGQPQHF
many	TRBV30	TRBJ1-1	NA	TGTGCCTGGAGTAAGACTCGGATGAACACTGAAGCTTTCTTT	CAWSKTRMNTEAFF
NA	TRBV27	TRBJ1-5	NA	TGTGCCAGCAGTTTATGGGGGGCTAACAATCAGCCCCAGCATTTT	CASSLWGANNQPQHF
NA	TRBV9	TRBJ1-6	NA	TGTGCCAGCAGCTCACAGGGTGGTAATTCACCCCTCCACTTT	CASSSQGGNSPLHF
few	TRBV24-1	TRBJ2-2	NA	TGTGCCACCAGTGGAACCGGTTTTGGTTTACCCGCCGGGGAGCTGTTTTTT	CATSGTGFGLPAGELFF
NA	TRBV5-4	TRBJ2-3	NA	TGTGCCAGCAGCTTGGCCGGAAAAGATACGCAGTATTTT	CASSLAGKDTQYF
many	TRBV12-3/TRBV12-4	TRBJ2-3	TRBD1	TGTGCCAGCATAGCCGGGACAGGGAGTACAGATACGCAGTATTTT	CASIAGTGSTDTQYF
NA	TRBV24-1	TRBJ2-2	NA	TGTGCCACCAGTGACAGGGCCAGGAACACCGGGGAGCTGTTTTTT	CATSDRARNTGELFF
NA	TRBV5-8	TRBJ1-3	NA	TGTGCCAGCAGCTTCCGGACGGTCCGTGGAGGGAACACCATATATTTT	CASSFRTVRGGNTIYF
NA	TRBV12-3/TRBV12-4	TRBJ2-7	NA	TGTGCCAGCACTCATACCGGCGAGCAGTACTTC	CASTHTGEQYF
few	TRBV18	TRBJ2-5	NA	TGTGCCAGCTCACGCTGGGGCCAAGAGACCCAGTACTTC	CASSRWGQETQYF
many	TRBV20-1	TRBJ2-7	NA	TGCAGTGCTGCCGGAGGTCTAAGACTCCTCTACGAGCAGTACTTC	CSAAGGLRLLYEQYF
many	TRBV7-9	TRBJ2-1	TRBD2	TGTGCCAGCAGCCGAGCGGGGGGGCCTGGTGAGCAGTTCTTC	CASSRAGGPGEQFF
NA	TRBV5-1	TRBJ1-4	NA	TGCGCCAGCAGCCCCAGCCAGGATGAAAAACTGTTTTTT	CASSPSQDEKLFF
few	TRBV18	TRBJ1-1	NA	TGTGCCAGCTCACCAGGAGTGAACACTGAAGCTTTCTTT	CASSPGVNTEAFF
many	TRBV7-9	TRBJ2-5	TRBD2	TGTGCCAGCAGCACCTGGACTAGCGGAGAGACCCAGTACTTC	CASSTWTSGETQYF
many	TRBV7-9	TRBJ2-1	NA	TGTGCCAGCAGCCCACAAGGGAGCTCCTACAATGAGCAGTTCTTC	CASSPQGSSYNEQFF
few	TRBV6-5	TRBJ1-1	NA	TGTGCCAGCAATCTTAAGGTTACGGCAATGAACACTGAAGCTTTCTTT	CASNLKVTAMNTEAFF
few	TRBV12-3/TRBV12-4	TRBJ1-4	TRBD1	TGTGCCAGCAGTTGGACAGGGGTTACTAATGAAAAACTGTTTTTT	CASSWTGVTNEKLFF
many	TRBV11-2	TRBJ2-1	TRBD1	TGTGCCAGCAGCGTCGACAGGGGAAATGAGCAGTTCTTC	CASSVDRGNEQFF
few	TRBV9	TRBJ1-1	NA	TGTGCCAGCAGCGTAGGACAGGCCTCGAACACTGAAGCTTTCTTT	CASSVGQASNTEAFF
few	TRBV24-1	TRBJ2-7	NA	TGTGCCACCAGTGAGGGGCGGGACCCTACCTTCCAGCAGTACTTC	CATSEGRDPTFQQYF
few	TRBV7-2	TRBJ2-2	NA	TGTGCCAGCAGCTTGAGAATGACCGGGGAGCTGTTTTTT	CASSLRMTGELFF
few	TRBV7-2	TRBJ1-1	NA	TGTGCCAGCAGGAGGGGCAACTCGAACACTGAAGCTTTCTTT	CASRRGNSNTEAFF
NA	TRBV3-1	TRBJ2-7	NA	TGTGCCAGCAGCCAAAATAGAGTCACCGAGCAGTACTTC	CASSQNRVTEQYF
few	TRBV7-2	TRBJ1-2	NA	TGTGCCAGCAGCTTAGGGACGGAGAACTATGGCTACACCTTC	CASSLGTENYGYTF
few	TRBV7-2	TRBJ2-7	NA	TGTGCCAGCAGCTCTACTAATTTAGAGCAGTACTTC	CASSSTNLEQYF
NA	TRBV29-1	TRBJ2-1	TRBD2	TGCAGCGTTTCGGGGGTAGCGGGCAATGAGCAGTTCTTC	CSVSGVAGNEQFF
NA	TRBV9	TRBJ2-5	NA	TGTGCCAGCAGCGTAGGGGACAACCAAGAGACCCAGTACTTC	CASSVGDNQETQYF
NA	TRBV6-2/TRBV6-3	TRBJ1-1	NA	TGTGCCAGCAGTTACTCTAGAGCGGACACTGAAGCTTTCTTT	CASSYSRADTEAFF
few	TRBV3-1	TRBJ2-7	NA	TGTGCCAGCAGCCCCATGACCCAGGGGGGGCAGTACTTC	CASSPMTQGGQYF
few	TRBV7-8	TRBJ2-7	NA	TGTGCCAGCAGCTTATCCCTGACTAGGACCAGCTACGAGCAGTACTTC	CASSLSLTRTSYEQYF
NA	TRBV20-1	TRBJ1-3	NA	TGCAGTGCCGACGGTTCTGGAAACACCATATATTTT	CSADGSGNTIYF
NA	TRBV9	TRBJ2-3	TRBD2	TGTGCCAGCAGCGTTAGCGGGAGTTCAGATACGCAGTATTTT	CASSVSGSSDTQYF
NA	TRBV6-1	TRBJ1-2	NA	TGTGCCAGCGGCAGAAACTATGGCTACACCTTC	CASGRNYGYTF
many	TRBV7-2	TRBJ2-4	NA	TGTGCCAGCAGCTTGACTGTCGGGAAGCTCCAAGGCAAAAACATTCAGTACTTC	CASSLTVGKLQGKNIQYF
few	TRBV5-5	TRBJ1-1	TRBD1	TGTGCCAGCAGCTTTCGGCAGGGGGACACTGAAGCTTTCTTT	CASSFRQGDTEAFF
many	TRBV7-2	TRBJ2-2	NA	TGTGCCAGCAGCCCCCGAGGGGGGGCGAACACCGGGGAGCTGTTTTTT	CASSPRGGANTGELFF